This TCR beta chain originates from a study of PD-1 and CTLA-4 blockade in melanoma. Using immunoSEQ multiplex PCR, the repertoire was profiled, and TCRdb retains in-frame clones only, with some absent. The sample gives under 40,000 clones, about 88% of which show up once; around 6.3% is in the top ten. The ends were cut back, 0 bases at V and 6 bases at J, with 14 bases in the middle. Germline V gene lookup returns CDR1 MNHEY and CDR2 SVGAGI. There are 15 residues in the CDR3. The genes are TRBV6-5 and TRBJ1-1; the D is unclear. This sequence originates from a human donor with melanoma. Sequenced material: CD8+ T cells from peripheral blood, taken from a patient given anti-PD-1 treatment. CDR3 loop: CASSYSKASSPEAFF. The CDR3 DNA reads as TGTGCCAGCAGTTACTCGAAGGCCTCCAGCCCTGAAGCTTTCTTT.